Listed below are T cell receptor beta chains from one sample, sequenced in a study of T cell responses to AZD1222 COVID-19 vaccine. Measured with immunoSEQ multiplex PCR; TCRdb has only the in-frame clones, and not every one. Seen here are approximately 150,000 clones, around 94% observed once, and the top ten hold around 1.3%. Sequencing was performed on peripheral blood, taken on day 0 of AZD1222 vaccination. The receptors were sampled from an adult in good health. CDR3s include the opening cysteine and the closing phenylalanine or tryptophan. Each record gives: D gene, clone size, J gene, V gene, CDR3 DNA, CDR3 protein. The D gene is left open where the match is weak. Only some rows state a clone size, as once, few, many or a class for expanded clones.

TRBD1,once,TRBJ1-5,TRBV18,TGTGCCAGCTCACCACCGCAGGGGGCTGATCAGCCCCAGCATTTT,CASSPPQGADQPQHF
-,-,TRBJ2-6,TRBV7-9,TGTGCCAGCAGCTTAGCGGGAGCTATATCTGGGGCCAACGTCCTGACTTTC,CASSLAGAISGANVLTF
TRBD2,-,TRBJ2-3,TRBV9,TGTGCCAGCAGCGTAGCCAAGGGACTAGCAGGGACAGATACGCAGTATTTT,CASSVAKGLAGTDTQYF
-,once,TRBJ1-6,TRBV19,TGTGCCAGTAGTAGGGAAGAATCACCCCTCCACTTT,CASSREESPLHF
-,-,TRBJ1-5,TRBV7-2,TGTGCCAGCAGCTACCAAAAGGGTCAGCCCCAGCATTTT,CASSYQKGQPQHF
-,-,TRBJ1-2,TRBV28,TGTGCCAGCAGTTTAGTTCGGGGGGCCTATGGCTACACCTTC,CASSLVRGAYGYTF
TRBD2,-,TRBJ2-5,TRBV7-2,TGTGCCAGCAGCCGCGGAGGACTAGCGGGAGGGGGAGGGGAGACCCAGTACTTC,CASSRGGLAGGGGETQYF
-,-,TRBJ1-2,TRBV5-1,TGCGCCAGCAGCTTCTTGGGGGAAGATGGCTACACCTTC,CASSFLGEDGYTF
TRBD1,-,TRBJ1-5,TRBV29-1,TGCAGCGTGGGAGGACAGGGGTCGGATCAGCCCCAGCATTTT,CSVGGQGSDQPQHF
-,-,TRBJ1-5,TRBV1,TGCACCTATCAGCCCCGGGGTATGCCGCCCCAGCATTTT,CTYQPRGMPPQHF
-,-,TRBJ2-4,TRBV7-8,TGTGCCAGCAGCTCGGATGGTAGGAGGGAACTAGCCAAAAACATTCAGTACTTC,CASSSDGRRELAKNIQYF
-,-,TRBJ1-4,TRBV21-1,TGTGCCAGCAGCAAAGGGGCGGGGCACCCCAATGAAAAACTGTTTTTT,CASSKGAGHPNEKLFF
-,-,TRBJ1-1,TRBV28,TGTGCCAGCAGTTACCAGGGGTCAAGTGCTTTCTTT,CASSYQGSSAFF
TRBD1,-,TRBJ1-1,TRBV6-5,TGTGCCAGCAGATTAGGACAGGGGAACACTGAAGCTTTCTTT,CASRLGQGNTEAFF
TRBD1,-,TRBJ1-6,TRBV2,TGTGCCAGCAGTCAAGAGAGGGGACAGGGGGATTATTCACCCCTCCACTTT,CASSQERGQGDYSPLHF
TRBD1,once,TRBJ1-1,TRBV7-2,TGTGCCAGCAGCTTTTCACAGGGGGCACTCACTGAAGCTTTCTTT,CASSFSQGALTEAFF
TRBD1,-,TRBJ1-4,TRBV14,TGTGCCAGCAGCCGGTCCGGGACAGGAGATGAAAAACTGTTTTTT,CASSRSGTGDEKLFF
TRBD1,-,TRBJ1-2,TRBV6-5,TGTGCCACTGAGAGGTCCATCGACAGGGGTGGCTACACCTTC,CATERSIDRGGYTF
-,-,TRBJ1-1,TRBV27,TGTGCCAGCAGTTCCGCTACTGAAGCTTTCTTT,CASSSATEAFF
-,few,TRBJ1-2,TRBV6-5,TGTGCCAGCAGTTTAGACGGAAACTATGGCTACACCTTC,CASSLDGNYGYTF
-,once,TRBJ1-5,TRBV6-4,TGTGCCAGCAGGGTCCCGGGGGGGGAACCGTATCAGCCCCAGCATTTT,CASRVPGGEPYQPQHF
TRBD1,-,TRBJ2-1,TRBV10-2,TGCGCCAGCAGTGAGGTTTGGACAGGGGGCGAAGCCGAGCAGTTCTTC,CASSEVWTGGEAEQFF
TRBD2,-,TRBJ2-2,TRBV2,TGTGCCAGCAAAGCGGGGGGCGGGTACACCGGGGAGCTGTTTTTT,CASKAGGGYTGELFF
-,once,TRBJ1-1,TRBV6-6,TGTGCCAGCAGACACAGGGCGTTGAACACTGAAGCTTTCTTT,CASRHRALNTEAFF
TRBD1,-,TRBJ1-1,TRBV19,TGTGCCAGTAGTATAAAGACAGGGGGCGGCACTGAAGCTTTCTTT,CASSIKTGGGTEAFF
-,-,TRBJ1-2,TRBV24-1,TGTGCCGCCCAGGACGCCAGACGACGCGACTATGGCTACACCTTC,CAAQDARRRDYGYTF
-,-,TRBJ1-2,TRBV9,TGTGCCAGCAGCGCAACAGGAGGCAACAACTATGGCTACACCTTC,CASSATGGNNYGYTF
TRBD2,-,TRBJ2-5,TRBV7-9,TGTGCCAGCAGCTTAGGCGGGGGGGCCCTGGAGACCCAGTACTTC,CASSLGGGALETQYF
-,-,TRBJ2-3,TRBV5-6,TGTGCCAGCAGCCCCCGGTGGGGGGCTGAGGCAGATACGCAGTATTTT,CASSPRWGAEADTQYF
TRBD2,-,TRBJ2-1,TRBV10-3,TGTGCCATCAGTGAAAGTAGCGGGTCCTACAATGAGCAGTTCTTC,CAISESSGSYNEQFF
TRBD2,-,TRBJ2-1,TRBV7-8,TGTGCCAGCAGCTTAGTGGTAGCGGGAGTAATCTCCTACAATGAGCAGTTCTTC,CASSLVVAGVISYNEQFF
-,once,TRBJ1-6,TRBV7-9,TGTGCCAGCACCTCGAGTGGAGGCGCACCCCTCCACTTT,CASTSSGGAPLHF
-,-,TRBJ2-5,TRBV28,TGTGCCAGCAGTTTCCCTCCTGAGACCCAGTACTTC,CASSFPPETQYF
-,-,TRBJ1-6,TRBV7-6,TGTGCCAGCAGCTTAGTTGGCTCCTATAATTCACCCCTCCACTTT,CASSLVGSYNSPLHF
-,-,TRBJ1-6,TRBV27,TGTGCCAGCAGTTTATTGGGCGGTCTTCAATCACCCCTCCACTTT,CASSLLGGLQSPLHF
TRBD1,-,TRBJ1-1,TRBV2,TGTGCCAGCGGACGGACAGGAGTCTACACTGAAGCTTTCTTT,CASGRTGVYTEAFF
-,-,TRBJ1-6,TRBV3-1/TRBV3-2,TGTGCCAGCAGCCAGCAAGAGGTGGATGGCTCACCCCTCCACTTT,CASSQQEVDGSPLHF
-,-,TRBJ1-2,TRBV5-6,TGTGCCAGCAGCTTGTGGGGGAGCTATGGCTACACCTTC,CASSLWGSYGYTF
TRBD1,-,TRBJ1-2,TRBV7-8,TGTGCCACCGGGGAGAGAGAGGGGGCCTATGGCTACACCTTC,CATGEREGAYGYTF
-,-,TRBJ1-3,TRBV12-3/TRBV12-4,TGTGCCAGCACCGGGATGGCGGGAAACACCATATATTTT,CASTGMAGNTIYF
-,-,TRBJ1-3,TRBV19,TGTGCCAGTAGTAGACAGTTCTCTGGAAACACCATATATTTT,CASSRQFSGNTIYF
-,once,TRBJ1-2,TRBV7-9,TGTGCCAGCAGCCTGGGACAAGATCTGATCTATGGCTACACCTTC,CASSLGQDLIYGYTF